These T cell receptor beta chains were read from a single sample in a study of Graves' ophthalmopathy and Graves' hyperthyroidism. TCRdb fed the multiplex PCR reads into MiXCR, producing one record per CDR3 protein. This table holds over 650,000 distinct CDR3 sequences, about two fifths found once. Sequencing was performed on peripheral blood. These receptors came from an adult man with Graves' ophthalmopathy. Each CDR3 is given with its conserved first and last residue. Each record gives: J gene, V gene, D gene, CDR3 length, CDR3 protein. The D gene is left open where the match is weak.

J: TRBJ2-7
V: TRBV7-8
D: -
length: 14
CDR3: CASSFNAGPYEQYF

J: TRBJ1-5
V: TRBV19
D: -
length: 14
CDR3: CASSISGGSQPQHF

J: TRBJ2-7
V: TRBV29-1
D: -
length: 12
CDR3: CSVQRQTYEQYF

J: TRBJ1-2
V: TRBV10-2
D: TRBD1
length: 15
CDR3: CASSEGTGGKNGYTF

J: TRBJ2-2
V: TRBV25-1
D: -
length: 13
CDR3: CATRNENTGELFF

J: TRBJ2-6
V: TRBV25-1
D: -
length: 16
CDR3: CASSEIGDPGANVLTF

J: TRBJ2-7
V: TRBV11-3
D: -
length: 15
CDR3: CASSSRPLESGEQYF

J: TRBJ1-2
V: TRBV24-1
D: TRBD1
length: 16
CDR3: CATSDPAGTGAEGYTF

J: TRBJ2-1
V: TRBV10-3
D: -
length: 14
CDR3: CAISDSFSYNEQFF

J: TRBJ1-6
V: TRBV6-6
D: -
length: 13
CDR3: CASQRAGGSPLHF

J: TRBJ2-5
V: TRBV20-1
D: TRBD2
length: 17
CDR3: CSARDFSRTSGEETQYF

J: TRBJ1-2
V: TRBV2
D: -
length: 12
CDR3: CASTGSSYGYTF

J: TRBJ2-7
V: TRBV13
D: TRBD1
length: 16
CDR3: CASSLEGARNSREQYF

J: TRBJ1-1
V: TRBV7-2
D: -
length: 15
CDR3: CASRRSHLKNTEAFF

J: TRBJ1-1
V: TRBV5-1
D: -
length: 14
CDR3: CASSLQGFNTEAFF

J: TRBJ1-1
V: TRBV10-3
D: -
length: 16
CDR3: CAIRATVIGRSAEAFF

J: TRBJ2-5
V: TRBV4-1
D: -
length: 15
CDR3: CASSQEGRTEGAQYF

J: TRBJ2-2
V: TRBV25-1
D: TRBD1
length: 17
CDR3: CASSDPPTGASTGELFF

J: TRBJ2-2
V: TRBV7-9
D: -
length: 15
CDR3: CASSQAPHYTGELFF

J: TRBJ1-2
V: TRBV7-9
D: TRBD1
length: 14
CDR3: CASSLGSEGQGPAF

J: TRBJ2-7
V: TRBV29-1
D: -
length: 14
CDR3: CSALSGESSYEQYF

J: TRBJ2-7
V: TRBV10-3
D: -
length: 11
CDR3: CAISDGYEQYF

J: TRBJ1-4
V: TRBV25-1
D: -
length: 15
CDR3: CASVEDPGAKEKLFF

J: TRBJ2-2
V: TRBV4-2
D: -
length: 16
CDR3: CASSPQLGQNTGELPF

J: TRBJ2-5
V: TRBV7-8
D: TRBD2
length: 17
CDR3: CASSLGVLAGGRKTQYF

J: TRBJ1-5
V: TRBV20-1
D: TRBD1
length: 14
CDR3: CSARTGQGDQPQHF

J: TRBJ1-1
V: TRBV9
D: -
length: 11
CDR3: CASSVAAGAFF

J: TRBJ2-7
V: TRBV19
D: TRBD2
length: 15
CDR3: CASSPNRVGGGEQYF

J: TRBJ1-2
V: TRBV5-1
D: TRBD1
length: 13
CDR3: CASSFDRDYGYTF

J: TRBJ2-2
V: TRBV12-3/TRBV12-4
D: -
length: 16
CDR3: CASLKPGKVSPGELFF

J: TRBJ1-5
V: TRBV12-3/TRBV12-4
D: -
length: 15
CDR3: CASRTGSFFPQPQHF

J: TRBJ2-2
V: TRBV3-1
D: -
length: 15
CDR3: CASSQDSGGTGELFF

J: TRBJ2-3
V: TRBV24-1
D: -
length: 13
CDR3: CATRDHSTDTQYF

J: TRBJ1-2
V: TRBV11-1
D: -
length: 16
CDR3: CASSPQYRETSYGYTF

J: TRBJ2-7
V: TRBV7-9
D: TRBD2
length: 14
CDR3: CASSLDGRIYEQYF

J: TRBJ2-7
V: TRBV7-6
D: TRBD1
length: 12
CDR3: CASTHRDRAQYF

J: TRBJ2-2
V: TRBV4-3
D: -
length: 16
CDR3: CASSQDQFRGIGELFF

J: TRBJ1-2
V: TRBV5-1
D: -
length: 14
CDR3: CASSLEWGAEGYTF

J: TRBJ1-2
V: TRBV10-3
D: -
length: 14
CDR3: CASSPRAWGYGYTF

J: TRBJ2-7
V: TRBV7-8
D: TRBD2
length: 17
CDR3: CASSARWTSGTPYEQYF

J: TRBJ1-2
V: TRBV19
D: -
length: 16
CDR3: CASSIRVVGRNYGYTF

J: TRBJ2-2
V: TRBV24-1
D: TRBD1
length: 11
CDR3: CATRTTGGLFF

J: TRBJ2-7
V: TRBV9
D: TRBD1
length: 14
CDR3: CASSGAGGPSEQYF